The 7 T cell receptor beta chains listed next were all sequenced from one sample in a study of T cell responses to AZD1222 COVID-19 vaccine. Profiled with immunoSEQ multiplex PCR; TCRdb holds only in-frame clones, not every one. The data hold about 120,000 clones, with 93% observed a single time. Specimen: peripheral blood, collected 28 days after the second AZD1222 dose. All receptors derive from an adult who received the AZD1222 COVID-19 vaccine.

CDR3 loop: CASSTRLAGGWEWNEQFF. The CDR3 DNA follows: TGTGCCAGCAGCACCAGACTAGCGGGAGGGTGGGAGTGGAATGAGCAGTTCTTC. V usage is TRBV7-9 and J usage is TRBJ2-1, with TRBD2 matching 14 bases. Unmatched junction bases numbered 13, after V lost 5 bases and J lost 7 bases. Germline CDR1 is SEHNR and CDR2 is FQNEAQ (reference sequence). CDR3 length: 18 amino acids.

V and J are TRBV4-1 and TRBJ1-2; D remains unclear. The V end was cut by 0 bases, the J end by 2 bases, with 10 bases between. CDR3 length equals 15 residues. Germline V CDR1 and CDR2: MGHRA, YSYEKL. The CDR3 region is CASSQEEAVNYGYTF. DNA of the CDR3: TGCGCCAGCAGCCAAGAAGAGGCGGTCAACTATGGCTACACCTTC.

The chain has TRBV28 and TRBJ2-7, with 9 bases aligning to TRBD2. The V gene's germline CDR1 is MDHEN and CDR2 SYDVKM. The CDR3 spans 14 residues. V lost 10 bases to trimming and J lost 0 bases; unmatched junction nucleotides: 7. CDR3 protein: CATRSGGNSYEQYF. The CDR3 bases are TGTGCCACCCGGAGCGGGGGGAACTCCTACGAGCAGTACTTC.

The J gene is TRBJ2-5, the V gene TRBV19; D call uncertain. The CDR3 is made up of 16 amino acids. V gave up 5 bases and J gave up 1 base, with 17 bases separating them. The germline CDR1 and CDR2 sequences are LNHDA and SQIVND (reference sequence). The CDR3 DNA sequence: TGTGCCAGTAGTCCGCACTTAAAACGAGCCCAAGAGACCCAGTACTTC. Protein: CASSPHLKRAQETQYF.

The chain employs TRBV3-1 (or the pseudogene TRBV3-2) and TRBJ2-5, with D perhaps TRBD2 (6 bases). The germline V gene encodes CDR1 LGHDT and CDR2 YNNKEL (reference sequence). This CDR3 comprises 11 residues. V lost 9 bases to trimming and J lost 3 bases, with 8 bases between them. The CDR3 nucleotides read TGTGCCAGTGGGGAGGAAGAGACCCAGTACTTC. It encodes CASGEEETQYF.

The chain recombines TRBV9 with TRBJ2-1; no clear D gene. V gave up 0 bases and J gave up 2 bases, with 15 bases separating them. The germline gives CDR1 SGDLS, CDR2 YYNGEE. The CDR3 extends over 17 amino acids. The CDR3 loop reads CASSVGPGGQTYNEQFF. The CDR3 coding sequence is TGTGCCAGCAGCGTAGGTCCGGGCGGCCAGACCTACAATGAGCAGTTCTTC.

V usage is TRBV4-3 and J usage is TRBJ2-2; tentative D call: TRBD1 (6 bases). The CDR3 totals 16 residues. CDR1 LGHNA and CDR2 YSLEER come from the germline V gene. The V and J ends lost 6 bases and 0 bases respectively, with 14 bases between them. CDR3 loop: CASRVSGTTNTGELFF. As DNA, the CDR3 is TGCGCCAGCAGGGTCTCCGGGACAACGAACACCGGGGAGCTGTTTTTT.